The clone carrying this T cell receptor (beta chain) appeared many times. This sample is part of a study of T-cell reconstitution after alpha-beta-depleted transplantation in children. Preparation of the TCRbeta library used unique molecular identifiers. TCRdb re-derived calls from the PCR reads in MiXCR, one entry per CDR3 protein. The table shows some 450,000 distinct CDR3 sequences, with around two fifths occurring only once. The sequence came from a girl aged 2-10 years with aplastic anemia, due to receive a stem cell transplant. Sequenced material: PBMCs, taken before TCRalphabeta/CD19-depleted stem cell transplant.

CDR3 sequence (DNA): TGTGCCAGCAGTTTATCTGGGACTAGCGTCGAGCAGTACTTC. Protein product: CASSLSGTSVEQYF. The V gene is TRBV28, the J gene TRBJ2-7, with 10 bases matching TRBD2. The CDR3 is made up of 14 amino acids. V dropped 1 base and J dropped 6; count of bases not matched to a gene: 3. Looked up from germline, CDR1 is MDHEN and CDR2 is SYDVKM.